The 18 T cell receptor beta chains in this list originate from one sample, sequenced in a study of beta chain features in type 1 diabetes (dated by TCRdb to about 2018). The investigation overall reported the following: A moderate but significant shortening of TCRB CDR3 length was observed in type 1 diabetes patients in all four CD4+ subsets.

These receptors have no known antigen. Libraries came from the immunoSEQ multiplex PCR assay. The entire amount of isolated RNA was reverse transcribed using the High Capacity cDNA Reverse Transcription Kit, so the sequenced TCRB transcripts were expressed ones. TCRdb mirrors the immuneACCESS table, restricted to in-frame sequences. Some clones are absent from its copies; in checked studies, under half trace to an unresolved V gene, and the reason for the others is unknown. The sample yields fewer than 45,000 clones; 60% to 75% were counted once. The ten largest account for more than 1.5% of the sample. Input material: Tregs from blood. The intended sense of this specimen's cell subset or site label: regulatory CD4+ T cells. All receptors derive from a young man with type 1 diabetes. Some clones in this sample may be carry-over from other donors' samples.

The V gene is TRBV6-6, the J gene TRBJ2-7, with a possible D match to TRBD1 (5 bases). This CDR3 region has 14 residues. Per germline, CDR1 MNHNY and CDR2 SVGAGI (reference sequence). Deletions cut 6 bases from V and 4 bases from J, with 16 bases between. The CDR3 bases are TGTGCCAGCAGCCCCGCCAGGGTTCGGTACGAGCAGTACTTC. Translation gives CASSPARVRYEQYF.

This clone was seen only a few times. The chain couples TRBV19 to TRBJ2-3; perhaps TRBD1 as D (6 bases). The V gene lost 6 bases and the J gene lost 3 bases, with 10 bases spanning the gap. Germline V gene lookup returns CDR1 LNHDA and CDR2 SQIVND (reference sequence). The CDR3 runs 13 residues. CDR3 loop: CASSLQGTDTQYF. DNA for the CDR3: TGTGCCAGTAGCCTTCAGGGGACAGATACGCAGTATTTT.

The chain carries TRBV19 and TRBJ2-7; 8 bases agree with TRBD1. Germline CDR1 and CDR2: LNHDA and SQIVND (reference sequence). The CDR3 is 13 amino acids. Trimming cost V 10 bases and J 4 bases; bases outside gene matches: 9. The chain's CDR3 is CATRGTGIYEQYF. Written as DNA, the CDR3 is TGTGCCACTAGAGGGACAGGAATATACGAGCAGTACTTC.

This chain connects TRBV7-9 to TRBJ1-1; D gene uncertain. V lost 4 bases, J lost 1 base, and 7 bases lay in between. This CDR3 region has 13 residues. Germline lookup yields CDR1 SEHNR and CDR2 FQNEAQ (reference sequence). For the CDR3, the DNA is TGTGCCAGCAGCTCCGAGGGGAACACTGAAGCTTTCTTT. Amino acids: CASSSEGNTEAFF.

This clone was detected a few times. This chain uses TRBV7-6 with TRBJ2-1; 13 bases match TRBD2. Germline CDR1 reads SGHVS; CDR2 reads FNYEAQ. V was clipped by 4 bases and J by 4 bases; unmatched bases: 10. This CDR3 has 18 amino acids. The DNA of the CDR3 is TGTGCCAGCAGCTCGCAACTTGGACTAGCGGGGGCGTACAATGAGCAGTTCTTC. Translation: CASSSQLGLAGAYNEQFF.

This clone came up once. The chain recombines TRBV5-1 with TRBJ2-1, with D possibly matching TRBD1 (5 bases). V was clipped by 2 bases and J by 6 bases, with 9 bases between them. The germline V gene has CDR1 SGHRS and CDR2 YFSETQ. The CDR3 runs to 13 residues. This chain's CDR3 is CASSLSGFNEQFF. As DNA, the CDR3 is TGCGCCAGCAGCTTATCAGGGTTCAATGAGCAGTTCTTC.

The CDR3 region is CASSLGQTGANVLTF. CDR3 DNA sequence: TGCGCCAGCAGCTTGGGGCAAACTGGGGCCAACGTCCTGACTTTC. The chain recombines TRBV5-1 with TRBJ2-6; no reliable D call. V gave up 0 bases and J gave up 2 bases, with 6 bases separating them. CDR1 and CDR2 from the germline V gene are SGHRS and YFSETQ. This CDR3 is built from 15 residues.

This clone showed up just a few times. The chain links TRBV29-1 to TRBJ1-1; 8 bases line up with TRBD1. CDR3 length: 13 residues. CDR1 SQVTM and CDR2 ANQGSEA come from the germline V gene. V gave up 4 bases and J gave up 13 bases; unmatched junction bases: 14. DNA for the CDR3: TGCAGCGTTGTGCTCCCATGGGACAGGTCGGGTTTCTTT. Protein: CSVVLPWDRSGFF.

This clone appeared a few times. At the DNA level, this CDR3 is encoded by other sequences in the same sample as well. This chain connects TRBV5-1 to TRBJ2-1; 7 nucleotides line up with TRBD2. The V gene's germline CDR1 is SGHRS and CDR2 YFSETQ. The CDR3 loop spans 16 amino acids. V was clipped by 2 bases and J by 0 bases; unmatched bases: 5. The CDR3 is CASSLRAGSSYNEQFF. The CDR3 DNA follows: TGCGCCAGCAGCTTACGAGCGGGGAGCTCCTACAATGAGCAGTTCTTC.

This clone was observed a single time. The chain combines TRBV19 with TRBJ1-5, with 7 bases that match TRBD1. After removal of 6 bases from V and 5 bases from J, the junction contained 10 bases not matched to a gene. Germline-derived CDR1 and CDR2 are LNHDA and SQIVND (reference sequence). This CDR3 comprises 15 residues. The CDR3 protein is CASRRSRDRDQPQHF. CDR3 DNA sequence: TGTGCCAGTAGAAGGTCCCGGGACAGAGATCAGCCCCAGCATTTT.

This clone came up a few times. The chain links TRBV10-3 to TRBJ2-5, with TRBD2 matching 7 bases. Germline values: CDR1 ENHRY, CDR2 SYGVKD. Germline trimming cut 4 bases from V and 5 bases from J; bases unmatched to any gene: 7. The CDR3 spans 14 residues. The CDR3: CAISAGGTSETQYF. CDR3 sequence (DNA): TGTGCCATCAGTGCCGGGGGGACGAGCGAGACCCAGTACTTC.

The V and J genes are TRBV4-3 and TRBJ2-1; 10 nucleotides line up with TRBD1. The V and J ends lost 2 bases and 2 bases, in that order; junction bases with no gene match: 9. CDR1 and CDR2 from the germline V gene are LGHNA and YSLEER. The CDR3 length is 18 residues. Here the CDR3 DNA reads TGCGCCAGCAGCCAACGTCCCGGGACAGGGGACACCTACAATGAGCAGTTCTTC. Its translation is CASSQRPGTGDTYNEQFF.

V usage is TRBV10-3 and J usage is TRBJ2-5; D not resolved. The last part of the DNA fits TRBJ2-7 better; the J call may be wrong. The CDR3 spans 15 residues. Germline loops: CDR1 ENHRY, CDR2 SYGVKD. CDR3 amino acids: CAISDGTEQAYEQYF. CDR3 coding DNA: TGTGCCATCAGTGACGGCACAGAGCAGGCCTACGAGCAGTACTTC.

The chain is built from TRBV7-9 and TRBJ2-7; D is unresolved. CDR1 is SEHNR, CDR2 FQNEAQ, per germline (reference sequence). Between the trimmed V and J ends, which lost 5 bases and 2 bases, there was a span of 7 bases. The CDR3 runs 12 residues. The chain's CDR3 is CASSRTPYEQYF. The CDR3 DNA is TGTGCCAGCAGCCGAACTCCCTACGAGCAGTACTTC.

In its sample, this clone was seen a few times. V is TRBV4-2 and J is TRBJ1-3; D not certain. V was trimmed by 0 bases and J by 1 base, leaving 4 bases between them. CDR1 is LGHNA, CDR2 YNFKEQ, per germline. The length of the CDR3 is 14 residues. As DNA, the CDR3 is TGTGCCAGCAGCCAAGACAGGTCTGGAAACACCATATATTTT. Its protein product is CASSQDRSGNTIYF.

This sequence joins TRBV10-1 and TRBJ2-7; 7 bases map to TRBD1. This CDR3 has 14 amino acids. Germline CDR1 and CDR2: WNHNN and SYGVQD (reference sequence). Trimming cost V 2 bases and J 2 bases; bases outside gene matches: 3. The CDR3 is CASSERTGPYEQYF. CDR3 sequence (DNA): TGCGCCAGCAGTGAGCGGACAGGACCCTACGAGCAGTACTTC.

CDR3 protein: CAAMGLAGGLETQYF. CDR3 nucleotides: TGTGCCGCTATGGGACTAGCGGGGGGGCTGGAGACCCAGTACTTC. V gene TRBV6-5 combines with J gene TRBJ2-5, with TRBD2 matching 16 bases. Germline values: CDR1 MNHEY, CDR2 SVGAGI. The CDR3 has 15 residues. J gave up 5 bases and V 11 bases, and 8 bases lay outside the gene matches.

J is TRBJ2-2 and V is TRBV6-5, with D possibly being TRBD1 (6 bases). The CDR3 has 14 residues. CDR1 is MNHEY, CDR2 SVGAGI, per germline. Trimming removed 6 bases at V and 6 bases at J, with 14 bases between. The CDR3: CASSKGHKPGELFF. The CDR3 DNA reads as TGTGCCAGCAGCAAGGGACATAAACCCGGGGAGCTGTTTTTT.